A selection of T cell receptor beta chains follows, all from one sample in a study of T cell repertoires in cytomegalovirus infection. No antigens are known for them. TCRdb independently ran MiXCR on the reads; one entry per CDR3 protein. The data hold 570,000 or so distinct CDR3 sequences, with around two fifths observed a single time. This material consisted of cultured PBMCs, taken from culture after CMV antigen stimulation. These receptors all come from a human donor in good health (CMV status not recorded). Some clones in this sample may be carry-over from other donors' samples. CDR3s include the opening cysteine and the closing phenylalanine or tryptophan. D genes are given only for firm matches. Some rows have no size entry. The others give once, few or many, or a class for an expanded clone.

size	J	D	V	DNA	CDR3
NA	TRBJ2-7	NA	TRBV6-1	TGTGCCAGCACTACCGGGCGGTCGGGGAGTGACGAGCAGTACTTC	CASTTGRSGSDEQYF
NA	TRBJ2-2	TRBD2	TRBV7-2	TGTGCCAGCAGCTGGGGGGGGACTAGCAATACCGGGGAGCTGTTTTTT	CASSWGGTSNTGELFF
NA	TRBJ1-1	TRBD1	TRBV29-1	TGCAGCGTTGAGGGCGGGACAGCCGGGGGGGCTTTCTTT	CSVEGGTAGGAFF
NA	TRBJ2-7	NA	TRBV11-2	TGTGCCAGCAGCCGGGTCCGGCCGCCTGACGAGCAGTACTTC	CASSRVRPPDEQYF
few	TRBJ2-3	TRBD2	TRBV12-3/TRBV12-4	TGTGCCAGCAGTCAGGGACTAGCGGGGGCATCCTCAGATACGCAGTATTTT	CASSQGLAGASSDTQYF
few	TRBJ2-5	NA	TRBV7-8	TGTGCCAGCAGCTTAGTACCAGGGCTCCGAGAGACCCAGTACTTC	CASSLVPGLRETQYF
NA	TRBJ1-6	NA	TRBV7-8	TGTGCCAGCAGCTTAGTCATCTCCGGGGGATCCCTCCACTTT	CASSLVISGGSLHF
few	TRBJ2-1	NA	TRBV25-1	TGTGCCAGCAGTACTCCTGATATGGTAAATGGTGAGCAGTTCTTC	CASSTPDMVNGEQFF
NA	TRBJ1-2	NA	TRBV6-1	TGTGCCAGCAGCACAGACTATAACTATGGCTACACCTTC	CASSTDYNYGYTF
NA	TRBJ2-7	TRBD1	TRBV7-9	TGTGCCAGCAGCCAACCGGGACAGAGAGTTTACGAGCAGTACTTC	CASSQPGQRVYEQYF
NA	TRBJ2-7	NA	TRBV20-1	TGCAGTGCTAGAGGGGCTGGCAGGGGCGAGCAGTACTTC	CSARGAGRGEQYF
many	TRBJ2-5	NA	TRBV7-2	TGTGCCAGCAGCTTTCAGGGGTTTCAAGAGACCCAGTACTTC	CASSFQGFQETQYF
NA	TRBJ2-1	NA	TRBV12-3/TRBV12-4	TGTGCCAGCAGGATTTACAATGAGCAGTTCTTC	CASRIYNEQFF
NA	TRBJ2-4	NA	TRBV27	TGTGCCAGCAGTTTATACGCTAGCAGAGCCAAAAACATTCAGTACTTC	CASSLYASRAKNIQYF
NA	TRBJ2-7	NA	TRBV7-2	TGTGCCAGCAGCTCAAGGCCAACCTACGAGCAGTACTTC	CASSSRPTYEQYF
many	TRBJ1-2	NA	TRBV7-2	TGTGCCAGCAGCTTGGGGTGGGAGGGGCCCAGATCCTATGGCTACACCTTC	CASSLGWEGPRSYGYTF
few	TRBJ2-5	TRBD1	TRBV11-2	TGTGCCAGCAGCGGATTAAAACGGGACAGGGGTTATGGGACCCAGTACTTC	CASSGLKRDRGYGTQYF